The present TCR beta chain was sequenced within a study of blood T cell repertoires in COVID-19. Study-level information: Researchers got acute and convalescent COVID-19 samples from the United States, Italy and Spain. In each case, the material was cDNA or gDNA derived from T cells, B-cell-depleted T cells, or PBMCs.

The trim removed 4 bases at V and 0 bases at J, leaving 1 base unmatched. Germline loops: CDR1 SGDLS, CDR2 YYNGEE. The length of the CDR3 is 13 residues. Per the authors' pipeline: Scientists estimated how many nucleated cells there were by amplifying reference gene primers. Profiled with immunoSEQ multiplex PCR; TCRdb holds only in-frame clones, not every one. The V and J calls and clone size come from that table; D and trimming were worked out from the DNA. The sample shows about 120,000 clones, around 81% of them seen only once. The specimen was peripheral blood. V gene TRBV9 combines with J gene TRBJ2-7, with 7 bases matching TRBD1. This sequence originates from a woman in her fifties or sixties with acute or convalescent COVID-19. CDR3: CASSRDSSYEQYF. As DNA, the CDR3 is TGTGCCAGCAGCCGGGACAGCTCCTACGAGCAGTACTTC.